This T cell receptor (beta chain) was identified during a study of cytomegalovirus exposure and HLA in healthy donors. Overall study findings and caveats: Equally common other TCR beta chains were less clonally expanded than HLA-associated ones, a later analysis found.

In the PCR, 60 Vbeta and 13 Jbeta primers were used. Here immunoSEQ multiplex PCR was the method, and the copy in TCRdb shows in-frame clones only, minus some. The sample holds about 94,000 clones, roughly 86% seen once. The ends lost 7 bases at V and 0 bases at J; junction bases unmatched: 5. Per the germline V gene, CDR1 is LNHDA and CDR2 is SQIVND (reference sequence). This CDR3 contains 15 residues. Comment on this clone: What it binds is unknown.

Sequencing used PBMCs. The TCR originated in a human donor in good health. The chain is built from TRBV19 and TRBJ2-2, with 7 bases aligning to TRBD2. Here the CDR3 reads CASIPGLPNTGELFF. CDR3 nucleotide sequence: TGTGCCAGTATCCCGGGACTACCGAACACCGGGGAGCTGTTTTTT.